The sequence of this TCR beta chain was determined in a study of blood T cell repertoires in COVID-19. In its sample, this clone was seen once. Source study methods: Reference gene primer amplification gave nucleated cell count estimates. TCRdb's copy holds only in-frame clones and misses some; the assay was immunoSEQ multiplex PCR. V, J and clone size derive from that table, while D and trimming were established from the DNA sequence. The data contain almost 350,000 clones, roughly nine tenths of them singletons. V lost 2 bases to trimming and J lost 7 bases; unmatched junction nucleotides: 13. Germline CDR1 and CDR2: GTSNPN and SVGIG (reference sequence). The CDR3 has 15 residues.

The sample was peripheral blood. V usage is TRBV30 and J usage is TRBJ1-2; TRBD1 matches at 7 bases. This TCR derives from a woman in her fifties or sixties with COVID-19, enrolled during active disease. The CDR3 nucleotides are TGTGCCTGGAGTTGGACAGGACTCCTCTTACCTGGCTACACCTTC. This codes for CAWSWTGLLLPGYTF.